The clone carrying this TCR beta chain showed up many times. One entry per CDR3 protein results from TCRdb running MiXCR on the RT-PCR reads. The sample includes about 680,000 distinct CDR3 sequences, approximately 15% of them seen just once. V shed 10 bases and J 0 bases; nucleotides not matched to a gene: 11. The CDR3 sequence is 16 residues long. Germline loops: CDR1 ENHRY, CDR2 SYGVKD. The sequenced sample was memory CD4+ T cells from blood. The chain joins TRBV10-3 to TRBJ1-4; 7 nucleotides line up with TRBD1. The receptor was derived from a female donor in good health, serving as a healthy control. The CDR3 region has the DNA TGTGCCACCAGAGCAGGGGGGGCCGCAACTAATGAAAAACTGTTTTTT. This translates into CATRAGGAATNEKLFF.